This record covers a single TCR beta chain. Its antigen is as yet unknown. The CDR3 totals 14 residues. The germline gives CDR1 SNHLY, CDR2 FYNNEI. V was pared by 6 bases and J by 8 bases, with 8 bases of the junction left unmatched. The primer mix had 60 Vbeta and 13 Jbeta primers. The table came from immunoSEQ multiplex PCR; TCRdb's copy has only in-frame clones and leaves some out. In the table there are about 120,000 clones, approximately 72% of which are singletons. The data stem from a study of cytomegalovirus exposure and HLA in healthy donors. Study-level findings and limits: In a later analysis, common viral pathogens appeared linked to several of the most significant clusters. Later on, analysis showed that most CMV-associated TCR beta chains appeared to be HLA-restricted. Immune exposure data for these donors was limited to CMV serostatus. Cytomegalovirus status was reportedly diagnosed by the classifier with high sensitivity and specificity.

The rearrangement links TRBV2 to TRBJ1-4; 8 bases agree with TRBD1. The source material was PBMCs. The sequence derives from a woman aged 45 to 65 in good health and CMV-seropositive. CDR3 amino acids: CASSKDREGEKLFF. In nucleotides, the CDR3 is TGTGCCAGCAGCAAGGACAGGGAGGGGGAAAAACTGTTTTTT.